Presented here are 5 T cell receptor beta chains from one specimen sequenced in a study of identical twins. TCRdb reprocessed the 5' RACE reads with MiXCR, giving one entry per CDR3 protein. The table records a few hundred thousand distinct CDR3 sequences, more than 20% of them present only once. The data also belong to a second study, concerning T cells expressing NK-cell markers.

Sequencing used CD4+ T cells sorted from blood. The receptors were sampled from a woman aged 18-35 years in good health.

In its sample, this clonotype was seen a few times. V usage is TRBV5-1 and J usage is TRBJ2-3; D unclear. The length of the CDR3 is 13 residues. Germline loops: CDR1 SGHRS, CDR2 YFSETQ. The V gene lost 4 bases and the J gene lost 2 bases, with 8 bases spanning the gap. The CDR3 DNA is TGCGCCAGCAGCGTACGACTCACAGATACGCAGTATTTT. Translating it yields CASSVRLTDTQYF.

V gene TRBV5-5 combines with J gene TRBJ2-2; TRBD1 is a possible D gene (5 bases). Germline V gene lookup returns CDR1 SGHKS and CDR2 YYEKEE (reference sequence). This CDR3 spans 15 amino acids. Trimming took off 1 base at V and 3 bases at J, with 10 bases between the two ends. This CDR3 is CASSLQGSDTGELFF. The DNA for the CDR3 is TGTGCCAGCAGCTTGCAGGGATCGGACACCGGGGAGCTGTTTTTT. Based on the CDR3 plus reference TRBV5-5 and TRBJ2-2, the full variable domain is DAGVTQSPTHLIKTRGQQVTLRCSPISGHKSVSWYQQVLGQGPQFIFQYYEKEERGRGNFPDRFSARQFPNYSSELNVNALLLGDSALYLCASSLQGSDTGELFFGEGSRLTVL.

The chain couples TRBV20-1 to TRBJ2-2; D unclear. The V end was cut by 4 bases, the J end by 4 bases, with 10 bases between. The CDR3 loop spans 13 amino acids. Germline CDR1 reads DFQATT; CDR2 reads SNEGSKA (reference sequence). In DNA, the CDR3 is TGCAGTGCTAAGGAGATTAGCACCGGGGAGCTGTTTTTT. Encoded protein: CSAKEISTGELFF.

The chain carries TRBV6-1 and TRBJ1-3, with 7 bases fitting TRBD1. CDR3 length: 14 residues. Germline CDR1 reads MNHNS; CDR2 reads SASEGT. V lost 8 bases and J lost 7; bases outside the gene matches: 11. The CDR3 DNA is TGTGCCAGCTTTTTTGGGGACAGAGTCAACACCATATATTTT. It translates to CASFFGDRVNTIYF.

The rearrangement joins TRBV12-3 or TRBV12-4 to TRBJ2-1, with a tentative D call TRBD2 (5 bases). Trimming left V 7 bases short and J 7 bases short, with 14 bases between. The CDR3 covers 13 residues. The CDR3 here is CASKTGSWNEQFF. CDR3 nucleotide sequence: TGTGCCAGCAAAACGGGGTCCTGGAATGAGCAGTTCTTC.